The 8 T cell receptor beta chains listed next were all sequenced from one sample in a study of cytomegalovirus exposure and HLA in healthy donors. PCR employed 60 Vbeta and 13 Jbeta primers. Clones were read by immunoSEQ multiplex PCR, and TCRdb kept only the in-frame ones, dropping some. Found here are some 110,000 clones, around 69% of them singletons; the top ten hold roughly 8.6%. The sequenced sample was PBMCs. These TCRs come from a woman aged 40 to 50 in good health and CMV-seropositive.

The sample holds a few counts of this clone. This rearrangement joins TRBV5-4 to TRBJ1-4, with TRBD1 matching 7 bases. V gave up 3 bases and J gave up 8 bases; unmatched junction bases: 4. The CDR3 consists of 13 residues. Germline V lookup: CDR1 SGHNT, CDR2 YYREEE (reference sequence). The CDR3 reads CASSSDRLEKLFF. The CDR3 coding sequence is TGTGCCAGCAGCTCGGACAGGCTAGAAAAACTGTTTTTT.

This chain connects TRBV5-1 to TRBJ2-5, with 9 bases identical to TRBD1. J was trimmed by 5 bases and V by 4 bases; bases with no gene match: 9. Germline V gives CDR1 SGHRS, CDR2 YFSETQ. The CDR3 has 15 amino acids. Written as DNA, the CDR3 is TGCGCCAGCAGCCCAGGGACAGGGACGTCGGAGACCCAGTACTTC. Translated, it gives CASSPGTGTSETQYF. Full variable domain (outside the CDR3, taken from reference TRBV5-1 and TRBJ2-5): KAGVTQTPRYLIKTRGQQVTLSCSPISGHRSVSWYQQTPGQGLQFLFEYFSETQRNKGNFPGRFSGRQFSNSRSEMNVSTLELGDSALYLCASSPGTGTSETQYFGPGTRLLVL.

V is TRBV19 and J is TRBJ1-1; D unclear. The CDR3 spans 15 residues. V was trimmed by 5 bases and J by 0 bases, leaving 13 bases between them. CDR1 is LNHDA and CDR2 is SQIVND in the germline V gene (reference sequence). CDR3 DNA: TGTGCCAGTAGTCCCGCCCTCAGGCTGAACACTGAAGCTTTCTTT. Translation gives CASSPALRLNTEAFF.

Only one count was recorded for this clone. The chain uses TRBV2 and TRBJ1-5; TRBD1 is a possible D gene (6 bases). Trimming stripped 3 bases from V and 2 bases from J, with 8 bases between. This CDR3 spans 14 amino acids. Per the germline V gene, CDR1 is SNHLY and CDR2 is FYNNEI. CDR3 region: CASSDRGGNQPQHF. Here the CDR3 DNA reads TGTGCCAGCAGTGACAGGGGTGGCAATCAGCCCCAGCATTTT.

This clone was detected only a few times. This rearrangement joins TRBV6-1 to TRBJ1-2, with D hard to call. The CDR3 consists of 13 residues. V dropped 7 bases and J dropped 1 base, with 10 bases sitting between them. Germline assignment: CDR1 MNHNS and CDR2 SASEGT. This CDR3 reads CASKEGFNYGYTF. CDR3 nucleotide sequence: TGTGCCAGCAAGGAGGGTTTTAACTATGGCTACACCTTC.

A single count supports this clone. Different DNA sequences within this sample yield the same CDR3. V is TRBV7-3 and J is TRBJ1-3; TRBD1 is a possible D gene (5 bases). The germline V gene encodes CDR1 SGHTA and CDR2 FQGTGA. The CDR3 extends over 15 amino acids. V dropped 1 base and J dropped 4 bases, with 11 bases sitting between them. Here the CDR3 reads CASSLSGGYGNTIYF. As DNA, the CDR3 is TGTGCCAGCAGCTTAAGCGGGGGGTACGGAAACACCATATATTTT.

The chain couples TRBV30 to TRBJ1-1; D possibly corresponds to TRBD1 (6 bases). The CDR3 spans 13 residues. Trimming removed 0 bases from V and 1 base from J, with 6 bases in between. Germline V CDR1 and CDR2: GTSNPN, SVGIG (reference sequence). CDR3 sequence (DNA): TGTGCCTGGAGTGTACAGGGGAACACTGAAGCTTTCTTT. Translation gives CAWSVQGNTEAFF.

Only a few counts were recorded for this clone. This CDR3 reads CASRPLTGSSYEQYF. The CDR3 DNA reads TGTGCTAGCCGGCCCCTGACAGGATCGTCCTACGAGCAGTACTTC. V and J are TRBV12-5 and TRBJ2-7, with TRBD1 as a possible D gene (6 bases). CDR3 length: 15 amino acids. Trimming left V 9 bases short and J 1 base short, with 19 bases between. Germline CDR1 LGHNT, CDR2 FRNRAP.